This T cell receptor (beta chain) was observed in a study of radiation and T cells in renal cell carcinoma. Findings and caveats of the study: From baseline, blood top tumor clonotypes peaked at 2 weeks post-radiation.

This table comes from immunoSEQ multiplex PCR, and its TCRdb copy is limited to in-frame clones, with some not included. The table includes about 120,000 clones, around 81% detected once. Time point of the sample: blood 2 weeks post-SBRT. Regarding treatment: 15 Gy SBRT to primary tumor, nephrectomy 4 weeks later. Radiation-treated patients gave blood at baseline, week 2 and week 4. The patient's renal cell carcinoma had clear cell pathology. V gave up 2 bases and J gave up 2 bases, with 9 bases separating them. CDR3 size: 14 residues. Germline CDR1 MNHNY, CDR2 SVGAGI (reference sequence). About this clone itself: Its cognate antigen is unknown.

The chain has TRBV6-6 and TRBJ1-1; D call uncertain. This material consisted of blood, taken from a patient whose treatment included radiotherapy and nephrectomy. The clonotype was recovered from a man aged 45-65 years with renal cell carcinoma. In DNA, the CDR3 is TGTGCCAGCAGTTACCAGTCAGGAAACACTGAAGCTTTCTTT. It translates to CASSYQSGNTEAFF.